This TCR beta chain was recorded in a study of blood T cell repertoires in COVID-19. Per germline, CDR1 MNHEY and CDR2 SMNVEV (reference sequence). Trimming pared 3 bases from V and 1 base from J, leaving 6 bases between. The CDR3 extends over 13 amino acids. The repertoire was sequenced with immunoSEQ multiplex PCR; TCRdb's copy has only in-frame clones and lacks some. The repertoire holds some 180,000 clones, with approximately 80% as singletons. The origin of this receptor is a woman in her sixties with acute COVID-19. Input material: PBMCs or T cells enriched from blood (not recorded which). This chain links TRBV27 with TRBJ1-1, with D unclear. This CDR3 is CASSFGENTEAFF. The CDR3 DNA reads as TGTGCCAGCAGTTTCGGGGAGAACACTGAAGCTTTCTTT.